This T cell receptor beta chain was recovered during a study of T cells in Graves' hyperthyroidism and ophthalmopathy. Germline V gene sequence: CDR1 SNHLY, CDR2 FYNNEI. The CDR3 extends over 14 amino acids. V lost 3 bases and J lost 2; bases outside the gene matches: 2. Study-wide points: Most thyroid-expanded clonotypes above 0.001 were also found in blood.

Amplification yielded TCR beta CDR3 regions, with RNA transcripts as the source. In the first-round RT-PCR of the TCR CDR3, the HTBI primer set was used. One entry per CDR3 protein results from TCRdb running MiXCR on the multiplex PCR reads. The top ten clones hold 19% of a sample with 550,000 to 600,000 distinct CDR3 sequences, just over 45% of them seen once. This clonotype turned up a few times. As yet, its antigen is unknown. The sequence was collected from an adult woman with Graves' disease, either hyperthyroidism or ophthalmopathy (not recorded which). The J gene is TRBJ2-5, the V gene TRBV2; 8 positions match TRBD1. Sequenced sample: peripheral blood or thyroid tissue (not recorded which). CDR3 DNA: TGTGCCAGCAGTGAGGACAGGGAGCAAGAGACCCAGTACTTC. Residues: CASSEDREQETQYF. The variable domain in full, completed from reference TRBV2 and TRBJ2-5, reads EPEVTQTPSHQVTQMGQEVILRCVPISNHLYFYWYRQILGQKVEFLVSFYNNEISEKSEIFDDQFSVERPDGSNFTLKIRSTKLEDSAMYFCASSEDREQETQYFGPGTRLLVL.